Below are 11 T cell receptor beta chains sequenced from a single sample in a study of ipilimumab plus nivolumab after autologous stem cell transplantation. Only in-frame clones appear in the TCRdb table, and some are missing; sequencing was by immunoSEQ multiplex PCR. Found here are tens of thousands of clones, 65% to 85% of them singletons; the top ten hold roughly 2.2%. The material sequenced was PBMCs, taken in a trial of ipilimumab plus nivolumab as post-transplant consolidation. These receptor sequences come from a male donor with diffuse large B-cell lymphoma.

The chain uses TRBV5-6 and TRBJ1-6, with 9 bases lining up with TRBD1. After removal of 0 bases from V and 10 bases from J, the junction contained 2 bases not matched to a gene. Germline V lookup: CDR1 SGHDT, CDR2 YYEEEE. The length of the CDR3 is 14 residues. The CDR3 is CASSLDRGLSPLHF. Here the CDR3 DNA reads TGTGCCAGCAGCTTGGACAGGGGGCTCTCACCCCTCCACTTT.

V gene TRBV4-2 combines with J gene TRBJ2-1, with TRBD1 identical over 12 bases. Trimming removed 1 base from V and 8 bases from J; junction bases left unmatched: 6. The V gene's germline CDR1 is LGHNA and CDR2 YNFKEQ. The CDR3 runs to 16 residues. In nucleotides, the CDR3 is TGTGCCAGCAGCCAAGTCTCTGGGACAGGGGGCTATGAGCAGTTCTTC. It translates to CASSQVSGTGGYEQFF.

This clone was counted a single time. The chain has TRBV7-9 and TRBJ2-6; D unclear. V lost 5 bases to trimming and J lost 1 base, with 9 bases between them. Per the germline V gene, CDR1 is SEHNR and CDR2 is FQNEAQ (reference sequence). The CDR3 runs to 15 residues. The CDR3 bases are TGTGCCAGCAGCCCGGTGAGGTCTGGGGCCAACGTCCTGACTTTC. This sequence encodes CASSPVRSGANVLTF.

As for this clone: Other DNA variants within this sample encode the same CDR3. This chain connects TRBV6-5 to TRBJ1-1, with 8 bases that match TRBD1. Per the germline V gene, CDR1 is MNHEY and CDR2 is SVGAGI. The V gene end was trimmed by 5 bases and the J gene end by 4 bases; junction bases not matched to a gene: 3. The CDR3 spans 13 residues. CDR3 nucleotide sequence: TGTGCCAGCAGTAGACAGGGGAGCACTGAAGCTTTCTTT. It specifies CASSRQGSTEAFF.

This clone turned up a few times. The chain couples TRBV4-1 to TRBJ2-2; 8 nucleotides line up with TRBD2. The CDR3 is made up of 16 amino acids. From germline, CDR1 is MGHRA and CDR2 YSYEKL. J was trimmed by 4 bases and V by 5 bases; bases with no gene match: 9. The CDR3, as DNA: TGCGCCAGCAGCTCCGGGACTAGGTTTATCACCGGGGAGCTGTTTTTT. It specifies CASSSGTRFITGELFF.

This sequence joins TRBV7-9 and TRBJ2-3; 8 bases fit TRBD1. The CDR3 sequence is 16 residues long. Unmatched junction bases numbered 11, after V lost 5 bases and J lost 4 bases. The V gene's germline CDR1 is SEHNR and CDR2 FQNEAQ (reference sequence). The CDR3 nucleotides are TGTGCCAGCAGCGCTCCCCGGGGACAGGCTGCAGATACGCAGTATTTT. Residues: CASSAPRGQAADTQYF.

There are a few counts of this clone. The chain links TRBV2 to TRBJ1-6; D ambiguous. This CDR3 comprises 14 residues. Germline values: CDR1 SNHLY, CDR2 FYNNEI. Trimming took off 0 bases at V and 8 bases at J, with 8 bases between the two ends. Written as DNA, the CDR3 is TGTGCCAGCAGTGAAGCCAGTGGGTATTCACCCCTCCACTTT. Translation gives CASSEASGYSPLHF.

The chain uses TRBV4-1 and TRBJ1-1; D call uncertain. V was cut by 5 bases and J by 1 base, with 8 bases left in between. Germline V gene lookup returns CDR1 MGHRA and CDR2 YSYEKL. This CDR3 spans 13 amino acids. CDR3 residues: CASSRLGNTEAFF. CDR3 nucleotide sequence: TGCGCCAGCAGCAGGCTTGGGAACACTGAAGCTTTCTTT.

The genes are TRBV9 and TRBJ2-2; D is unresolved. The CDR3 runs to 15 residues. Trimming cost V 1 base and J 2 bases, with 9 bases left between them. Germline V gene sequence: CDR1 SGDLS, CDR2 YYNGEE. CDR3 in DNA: TGTGCCAGCAGCGTATTTCAGGAAAACACCGGGGAGCTGTTTTTT. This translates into CASSVFQENTGELFF.

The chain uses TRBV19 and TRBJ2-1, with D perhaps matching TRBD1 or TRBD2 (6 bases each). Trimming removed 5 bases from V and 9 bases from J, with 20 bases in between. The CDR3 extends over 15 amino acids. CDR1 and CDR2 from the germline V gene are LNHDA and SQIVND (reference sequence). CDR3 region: CASSQIRTIRGEQFF. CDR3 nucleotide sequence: TGTGCCAGTAGTCAAATTCGGACTATCAGGGGTGAGCAGTTCTTC.

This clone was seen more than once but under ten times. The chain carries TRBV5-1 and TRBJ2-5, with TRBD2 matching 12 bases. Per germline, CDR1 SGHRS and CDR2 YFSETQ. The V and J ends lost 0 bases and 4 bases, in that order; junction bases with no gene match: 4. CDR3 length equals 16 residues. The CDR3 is CASSLDASGGAETQYF. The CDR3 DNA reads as TGCGCCAGCAGCTTGGATGCTAGCGGGGGGGCAGAGACCCAGTACTTC.